One and the same sample provided the 30 T cell receptor beta chains below, sequenced in a study of beta chain features in type 1 diabetes (dated by TCRdb to 2016 to 2018). The library relied on the immunoSEQ multiplex PCR assay. The entire isolated RNA was reverse transcribed using the High Capacity cDNA Reverse Transcription Kit, and thus expressed TCRB transcripts were sequenced. In its TCRdb copy, this immuneACCESS table keeps in-frame sequences only and misses some clones. Where compared with another copy, unresolved V genes explain less than half of these, and the others have no known cause. The sample table lists roughly 250,000 clones, 55% to 70% of them with a count of one. The ten largest clones take up 0.053% of the sample. The source material was naive CD4+ T cells from blood. The meaning of the sample's cell subset or site label: true naive CD4+ T cells. These receptor sequences come from a man aged 25 to 40 in good health.

This clone was detected once. V and J are TRBV20-1 and TRBJ2-1; no clear D gene. The CDR3 runs to 10 residues. The ends were cut back, 3 bases at V and 6 bases at J, with 3 bases in the middle. Germline CDR1 is DFQATT and CDR2 is SNEGSKA (reference sequence). DNA of the CDR3: TGCAGTGCTAGGTTCAATGAGCAGTTCTTC. This gives the protein CSARFNEQFF.

The rearrangement links TRBV29-1 to TRBJ2-3; perhaps TRBD2 as D (5 bases). The CDR3 length is 13 residues. V lost 8 bases to trimming and J lost 0 bases, with 12 bases between them. CDR1 and CDR2 from the germline V gene are SQVTM and ANQGSEA. The CDR3 loop is CSHRGLSTDTQYF. The CDR3 region has the DNA TGCAGCCATCGGGGTCTGAGCACAGATACGCAGTATTTT.

The J gene is TRBJ2-7, the V gene TRBV5-1; D tentatively fits TRBD1 or TRBD2 (5 bases each). V was cut by 4 bases and J by 4 bases, with 12 bases left in between. Germline CDR1 is SGHRS and CDR2 is YFSETQ. There are 13 residues in the CDR3. The CDR3 nucleotides are TGCGCCAGCAGCCCCGGGACGGTGTACGAGCAGTACTTC. Its translation: CASSPGTVYEQYF.

This clone has only one observation. The genes are TRBV6-6 and TRBJ2-7, with D possibly being TRBD1 (6 bases). Between the trimmed V and J ends, which lost 7 bases and 7 bases, there was a span of 23 bases. Looked up from germline, CDR1 is MNHNY and CDR2 is SVGAGI (reference sequence). The CDR3 runs to 15 residues. The CDR3: CASTLPGQQNGEQYF. The CDR3 DNA reads TGTGCCAGCACCTTACCGGGACAACAAAACGGGGAGCAGTACTTC.

This chain links TRBV7-7 with TRBJ2-3; TRBD2 agrees at 8 bases. Germline values: CDR1 SSHAT, CDR2 FNYEAQ (reference sequence). Trimming took 5 bases from V and 10 from J; bases not matched to a gene: 5. The CDR3 has 12 amino acids. This CDR3 is CASSRIAGPQYF. As DNA, the CDR3 is TGTGCCAGCAGCCGCATAGCGGGACCGCAGTATTTT.

V usage is TRBV15 and J usage is TRBJ2-7; TRBD2 agrees at 7 bases. From germline, CDR1 is LNHNV and CDR2 YYDKDF (reference sequence). The V gene end was trimmed by 2 bases and the J gene end by 1 base; junction bases not matched to a gene: 14. The CDR3 is 18 residues long. In DNA, the CDR3 is TGTGCCACCAGCAGATTGAGGGATAGCGGGTTACCTTCCTACGAGCAGTACTTC. This sequence encodes CATSRLRDSGLPSYEQYF.

This clone was seen more than once but under ten times. This chain links TRBV28 with TRBJ2-7; 7 nucleotides match TRBD1. Looked up from germline, CDR1 is MDHEN and CDR2 is SYDVKM. The V and J ends lost 4 bases and 3 bases, in that order; junction bases with no gene match: 0. This CDR3 spans 12 amino acids. The DNA of the CDR3 is TGTGCCAGCAGTTGGGACAGCTACGAGCAGTACTTC. Protein: CASSWDSYEQYF.

For the CDR3, the DNA is TGCGCCAGCAGCTCAGGACAAGTAGCCAAAAACATTCAGTACTTC. Amino acids: CASSSGQVAKNIQYF. This rearrangement joins TRBV5-1 to TRBJ2-4, with D maybe TRBD1 (5 bases). V lost 3 bases and J 0 bases, leaving 10 bases between the germline ends. CDR3 length: 15 amino acids. In germline, CDR1 is SGHRS, CDR2 YFSETQ.

The rearrangement uses TRBV29-1 and TRBJ1-2, with a weak D call TRBD1 (6 bases). Germline V CDR1 and CDR2: SQVTM, ANQGSEA. Trimming took off 7 bases at V and 8 bases at J, with 17 bases between the two ends. The length of the CDR3 is 12 residues. The chain's CDR3 is CSGEAQGRGYTF. CDR3 DNA: TGCAGCGGGGAGGCCCAGGGGCGCGGCTACACCTTC.

V is TRBV30 and J is TRBJ1-2; no firm D call. The V gene lost 4 bases and the J gene lost 4 bases, with 7 bases spanning the gap. The CDR3 length is 11 residues. The V gene's germline CDR1 is GTSNPN and CDR2 SVGIG (reference sequence). The CDR3 DNA follows: TGTGCCTGGAACAGTTTCTATGGCTACACCTTC. This translates into CAWNSFYGYTF. The variable domain in full, completed from reference TRBV30 and TRBJ1-2, reads SQTIHQWPATLVQPVGSPLSLECTVEGTSNPNLYWYRQAAGRGLQLLFYSVGIGQISSEVPQNLSASRPQDRQFILSSKKLLLSDSGFYLCAWNSFYGYTFGSGTRLTVV.

This clone was recorded only once. The chain is built from TRBV29-1 and TRBJ2-1; D gene ambiguous. The V gene lost 7 bases and the J gene lost 3 bases, with 7 bases spanning the gap. Germline V gives CDR1 SQVTM, CDR2 ANQGSEA. CDR3 length equals 11 residues. The CDR3 loop reads CSASYYNEQFF. CDR3 bases: TGCAGCGCGTCCTACTACAATGAGCAGTTCTTC.

This sequence joins TRBV7-2 and TRBJ1-5; D uncertain. In germline, CDR1 is SGHTA, CDR2 FQGNSA. The CDR3 is made up of 13 amino acids. V was trimmed by 5 bases and J by 1 base, leaving 6 bases between them. The CDR3 loop is CASSQQSNQPQHF. CDR3 coding DNA: TGTGCCAGCAGCCAACAGAGCAATCAGCCCCAGCATTTT. Supplemented by reference TRBV7-2 and TRBJ1-5, the full variable domain reads GAGVSQSPSNKVTEKGKDVELRCDPISGHTALYWYRQSLGQGLEFLIYFQGNSAPDKSGLPSDRFSAERTGGSVSTLTIQRTQQEDSAVYLCASSQQSNQPQHFGDGTRLSIL.

J is TRBJ2-6 and V is TRBV9; D is unclear. Deletions cut 1 base from V and 2 bases from J, with 4 bases between. CDR1 is SGDLS and CDR2 is YYNGEE in the germline V gene. The CDR3 covers 14 residues. In DNA form, the CDR3 reads TGTGCCAGCAGCGTAACACCTGGGGCCAACGTCCTGACTTTC. It translates to CASSVTPGANVLTF.

This chain connects TRBV7-9 to TRBJ2-7; weak D call: TRBD1 (5 bases). Trimming removed 3 bases from V and 5 bases from J, with 11 bases in between. The CDR3 runs to 13 residues. Germline CDR1 SEHNR, CDR2 FQNEAQ (reference sequence). CDR3 in DNA: TGTGCCAGCAGCTTCGACAGTCTCGACGAGCAGTACTTC. Protein sequence: CASSFDSLDEQYF.

In nucleotides, the CDR3 is TGTGCCAGCAGGAACCAGAAAGAGACCCAGTACTTC. Translation: CASRNQKETQYF. The V and J genes are TRBV25-1 and TRBJ2-5; D not resolved. Germline CDR1 is MGHDK and CDR2 is SYGVNS. The V end was cut by 6 bases, the J end by 3 bases, with 8 bases between. The CDR3 sequence is 12 residues long. Supplemented by reference TRBV25-1 and TRBJ2-5, the full variable domain reads EADIYQTPRYLVIGTGKKITLECSQTMGHDKMYWYQQDPGMELHLIHYSYGVNSTEKGDLSSESTVSRIRTEHFPLTLESARPSHTSQYLCASRNQKETQYFGPGTRLLVL.

Of note for this clone: The sample holds other DNA sequences that translate to the same CDR3. The V and J genes are TRBV30 and TRBJ2-7, with a tentative D call TRBD1 (6 bases). CDR1 is GTSNPN, CDR2 SVGIG, per germline (reference sequence). Trimming pared 7 bases from V and 6 bases from J, leaving 19 bases between. CDR3 length: 13 residues. The CDR3 DNA reads as TGTGCCTCTTCGGACAGCCGACACCGCGAGCAGTACTTC. Translated: CASSDSRHREQYF.

The chain has TRBV25-1 and TRBJ1-1, with a weak D call TRBD1 (5 bases). CDR1 and CDR2 from the germline V gene are MGHDK and SYGVNS. The CDR3 has 15 residues. The ends were cut back, 1 base at V and 1 base at J, with 10 bases in the middle. The CDR3 sequence is CASSEWVRGNTEAFF. The CDR3 DNA reads TGTGCCAGCAGTGAATGGGTTAGGGGGAACACTGAAGCTTTCTTT. Full variable domain (rest looked up from reference TRBV25-1 and TRBJ1-1): EADIYQTPRYLVIGTGKKITLECSQTMGHDKMYWYQQDPGMELHLIHYSYGVNSTEKGDLSSESTVSRIRTEHFPLTLESARPSHTSQYLCASSEWVRGNTEAFFGQGTRLTVV.

This clone appeared once. V is TRBV9 and J is TRBJ2-5; D not resolved. The CDR3 spans 12 residues. V lost 3 bases and J lost 5, with 8 bases in between. CDR1 SGDLS and CDR2 YYNGEE come from the germline V gene. CDR3 amino acids: CASSGTRETQYF. CDR3 nucleotide sequence: TGTGCCAGCAGCGGGACCCGGGAGACCCAGTACTTC.

The chain combines TRBV5-1 with TRBJ2-7; a weak D match, TRBD1 (5 bases). Looked up from germline, CDR1 is SGHRS and CDR2 is YFSETQ. The CDR3 has 15 residues. V lost 4 bases to trimming and J lost 2 bases, with 16 bases between them. The CDR3 DNA is TGCGCCAGCAGCCTCGATTCGACAGATACCTACGAGCAGTACTTC. This translates into CASSLDSTDTYEQYF.

This rearrangement joins TRBV29-1 to TRBJ1-2; no firm D call. The CDR3 is 13 residues long. The ends were cut back, 4 bases at V and 2 bases at J, with 11 bases in the middle. CDR1 is SQVTM and CDR2 is ANQGSEA in the germline V gene. CDR3 sequence reads: CSVGAGLNYGYTF. As DNA, the CDR3 is TGCAGCGTTGGCGCAGGACTAAACTATGGCTACACCTTC.

This clone was detected a few times. This chain connects TRBV7-9 to TRBJ1-1; D unclear. V lost 0 bases and J 2 bases, leaving 13 bases between the germline ends. CDR3 length: 16 amino acids. In germline, CDR1 is SEHNR, CDR2 FQNEAQ (reference sequence). This CDR3 is CASSLAAAKGNTEAFF. The CDR3 region has the DNA TGTGCCAGCAGCTTAGCGGCCGCTAAAGGAAACACTGAAGCTTTCTTT.

This rearrangement joins TRBV7-9 to TRBJ2-7; D could derive from TRBD1 or TRBD2 (5 bases each). CDR1 SEHNR and CDR2 FQNEAQ come from the germline V gene (reference sequence). V lost 3 bases and J 11 bases, leaving 17 bases between the germline ends. The CDR3 is made up of 13 amino acids. The CDR3 region is CASSFRDLPREYF. CDR3 nucleotides: TGTGCCAGCAGCTTCCGGGACCTCCCTAGGGAGTACTTC.

The chain links TRBV6-6 to TRBJ2-6; D may be TRBD2 (6 bases). The V end was cut by 7 bases, the J end by 4 bases, with 14 bases between. The germline gives CDR1 MNHNY, CDR2 SVGAGI (reference sequence). The CDR3 runs to 15 residues. CDR3 amino acids: CASNSGGTGANVLTF. CDR3 DNA: TGTGCCAGCAACTCCGGGGGTACCGGGGCCAACGTCCTGACTTTC.

The chain couples TRBV2 to TRBJ1-1; no clear D gene. Germline values: CDR1 SNHLY, CDR2 FYNNEI. The ends were cut back, 8 bases at V and 7 bases at J, with 8 bases in the middle. The CDR3 contains 10 residues. The CDR3 reads CASRRYEAFF. CDR3 sequence (DNA): TGTGCCAGCCGTCGATATGAAGCTTTCTTT.

The rearrangement joins TRBV6-4 to TRBJ2-6; the D gene is possibly TRBD1 (6 bases). The ends were cut back, 9 bases at V and 0 bases at J, with 15 bases in the middle. CDR1 and CDR2 (germline): MRHNA, SNTAGT. CDR3 length: 16 residues. The CDR3 sequence is CASSGATTSGANVLTF. DNA for the CDR3: TGTGCCAGTTCAGGGGCCACAACCTCTGGGGCCAACGTCCTGACTTTC.

The chain uses TRBV30 and TRBJ1-6; 8 nucleotides align to TRBD1. J was trimmed by 7 bases and V by 2 bases; bases with no gene match: 4. This CDR3 has 14 residues. Germline values: CDR1 GTSNPN, CDR2 SVGIG (reference sequence). The CDR3: CAWSTGGRNSPLHF. The CDR3, as DNA: TGTGCCTGGAGTACAGGGGGAAGGAATTCACCCCTCCACTTT. Combining the CDR3 with reference TRBV30 and TRBJ1-6 gives the whole variable domain SQTIHQWPATLVQPVGSPLSLECTVEGTSNPNLYWYRQAAGRGLQLLFYSVGIGQISSEVPQNLSASRPQDRQFILSSKKLLLSDSGFYLCAWSTGGRNSPLHFGNGTRLTVT.

This chain uses TRBV29-1 with TRBJ2-7; D is possibly TRBD1 (6 bases). In germline, CDR1 is SQVTM, CDR2 ANQGSEA. Trimming shortened V by 4 bases and J by 4 bases, and 14 bases separated the two germline ends. CDR3 length equals 13 residues. The CDR3 region is CSVVRTDLYEQYF. DNA for the CDR3: TGCAGCGTTGTTCGGACAGACCTTTACGAGCAGTACTTC.

The V and J genes are TRBV27 and TRBJ2-1; 7 nucleotides align to TRBD2. V was pared by 3 bases and J by 9 bases, with 14 bases of the junction left unmatched. The CDR3 is made up of 16 amino acids. The V gene's germline CDR1 is MNHEY and CDR2 SMNVEV (reference sequence). CDR3: CASSFAGRATRGEQFF. DNA for the CDR3: TGTGCCAGCAGTTTTGCGGGGAGGGCCACAAGAGGTGAGCAGTTCTTC.

This sequence joins TRBV27 and TRBJ1-2; 8 bases align to TRBD1. CDR3 length equals 14 residues. Germline CDR1 is MNHEY and CDR2 is SMNVEV (reference sequence). V lost 5 bases, J lost 7 bases, and 9 bases stayed unmatched. Written as DNA, the CDR3 is TGTGCCAGCAGTATAGGACAGGGCGGTGGTGGCTACACCTTC. This gives the protein CASSIGQGGGGYTF.

The chain has TRBV29-1 and TRBJ1-2; D gene uncertain. V dropped 1 base and J dropped 8 bases, with 2 bases sitting between them. The germline V gene encodes CDR1 SQVTM and CDR2 ANQGSEA. CDR3 length: 9 amino acids. The CDR3 sequence is CSVEVGYTF. Here the CDR3 DNA reads TGCAGCGTTGAAGTAGGCTACACCTTC. Full variable domain (remainder filled in from reference TRBV29-1 and TRBJ1-2): SAVISQKPSRDICQRGTSLTIQCQVDSQVTMMFWYRQQPGQSLTLIATANQGSEATYESGFVIDKFPISRPNLTFSTLTVSNMSPEDSSIYLCSVEVGYTFGSGTRLTVV.